This T cell receptor (beta chain) came from a study of T cell repertoires in cytomegalovirus infection (dated by TCRdb to between 2018 and 2021). Background for the entire study: Alongside well-studied HLA-B-restricted epitopes, the peptide stimulations were aimed at recently identified HLA-C-restricted CMV epitopes, whose presentation resists viral immunomodulation. Because public TCR beta signatures pointed to carriage of CMV infection together with the matching HLA type, the HLA type of each donor mattered for the analysis.

Remarks on this clonotype: Which antigen it targets is not known. Base qualities were left out, and no much larger clone turns up one base away.

This specimen's treatment or condition label, interpreted: in vitro stimulation with specific CMV peptide epitopes to enrich CMV-specific T cells. The germline V gene provides CDR1 SGDLS and CDR2 YYNGEE. The CDR3 numbers 14 residues from cysteine through phenylalanine. CDR3 DNA only is kept here, 42 bases in frame from base 1. Trimming accounts for 5 bases at V and 3 bases at J, while the number of junction bases matched to no gene is 4. General findings and caveats noted by the study authors: Carriers of CMV infection plus the relevant HLA type were discriminated by the cumulative frequency of public TCR beta family members in the study cohort and in an independent 352-donor cohort. The ex vivo response was dominated by HLA-C-restricted CMV-specific TCR beta clonotypes, which also provided the single most frequent clonotype in two of eight donors.

Instrument on record: Illumina HiSeq 1500. TCRdb reanalyzed the raw reads on its own, using fastp at Q25 for trimming and MiXCR for clone calling, and kept in-frame beta chains. CDR3 protein duplicates are merged, each entry listing the most common genes and DNA. The sample contains hundreds of thousands of distinct CDR3 sequences, about 33% of them found a single time. Roughly 15% of the sample belongs to the ten largest clones. The sample here was cultured PBMCs, taken from culture after CMV antigen stimulation. This receptor was obtained from a human donor in good health (CMV status not recorded). Some clones in this sample may be carry-over from other donors' samples. The chain joins TRBV9 to TRBJ2-5, with 10 middle bases fitting TRBD2. The nucleotide sequence reads as follows: TGTGCCAGCAGGCCAGCGGGGGGGGAAGAGACCCAGTACTTC. It translates as CASRPAGGEETQYF.